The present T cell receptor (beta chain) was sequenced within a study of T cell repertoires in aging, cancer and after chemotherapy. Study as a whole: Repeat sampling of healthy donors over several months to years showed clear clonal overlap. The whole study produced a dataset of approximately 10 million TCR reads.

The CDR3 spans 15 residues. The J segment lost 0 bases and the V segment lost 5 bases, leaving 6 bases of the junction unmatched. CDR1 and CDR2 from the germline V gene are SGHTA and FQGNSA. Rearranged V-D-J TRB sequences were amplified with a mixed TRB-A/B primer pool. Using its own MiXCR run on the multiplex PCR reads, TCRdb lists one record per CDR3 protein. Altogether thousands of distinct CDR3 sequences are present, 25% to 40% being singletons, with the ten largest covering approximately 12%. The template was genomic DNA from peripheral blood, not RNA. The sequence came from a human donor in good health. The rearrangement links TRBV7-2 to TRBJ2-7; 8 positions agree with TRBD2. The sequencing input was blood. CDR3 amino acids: CASSQERGSSYEQYF. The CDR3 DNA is TGTGCCAGCAGCCAAGAGCGGGGGAGCTCCTACGAGCAGTACTTC.